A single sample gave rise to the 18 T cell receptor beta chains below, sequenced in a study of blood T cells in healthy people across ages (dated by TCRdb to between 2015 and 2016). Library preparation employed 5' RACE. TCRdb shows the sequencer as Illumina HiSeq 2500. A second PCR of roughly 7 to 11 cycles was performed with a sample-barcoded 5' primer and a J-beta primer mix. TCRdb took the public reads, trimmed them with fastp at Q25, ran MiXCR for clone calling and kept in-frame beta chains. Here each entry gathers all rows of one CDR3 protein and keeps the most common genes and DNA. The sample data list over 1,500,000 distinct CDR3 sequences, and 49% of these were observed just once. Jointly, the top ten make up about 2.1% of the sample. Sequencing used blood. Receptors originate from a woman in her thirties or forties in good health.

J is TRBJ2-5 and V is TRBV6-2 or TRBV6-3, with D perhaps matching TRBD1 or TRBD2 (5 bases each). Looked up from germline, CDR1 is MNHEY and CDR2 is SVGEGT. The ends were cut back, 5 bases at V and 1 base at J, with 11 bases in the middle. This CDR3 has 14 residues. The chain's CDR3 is CASSDGDGQETQYF. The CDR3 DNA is TGTGCCAGCAGTGATGGGGACGGCCAAGAGACCCAGTACTTC.

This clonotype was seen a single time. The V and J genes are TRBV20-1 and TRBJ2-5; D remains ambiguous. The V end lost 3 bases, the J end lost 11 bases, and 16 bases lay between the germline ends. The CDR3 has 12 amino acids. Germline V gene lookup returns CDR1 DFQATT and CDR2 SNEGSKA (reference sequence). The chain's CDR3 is CSASFQDRGQYF. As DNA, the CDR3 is TGCAGTGCTAGTTTTCAAGACCGTGGGCAGTACTTC.

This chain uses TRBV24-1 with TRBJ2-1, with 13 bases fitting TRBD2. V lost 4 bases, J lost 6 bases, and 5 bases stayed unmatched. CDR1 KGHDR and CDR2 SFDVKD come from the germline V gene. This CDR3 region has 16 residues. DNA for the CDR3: TGTGCCACCAGTGAACCCGGGACTAGCGGGGCCAATGAGCAGTTCTTC. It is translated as CATSEPGTSGANEQFF.

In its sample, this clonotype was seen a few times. The CDR3 bases are TGCAGCGTTGGGGGGGGGTTTACAGATACGCAGTATTTT. This sequence encodes CSVGGGFTDTQYF. The chain uses TRBV29-1 and TRBJ2-3; 7 nucleotides match TRBD2. The V gene end was trimmed by 4 bases and the J gene end by 3 bases; junction bases not matched to a gene: 4. The CDR3 covers 13 residues. Germline V lookup: CDR1 SQVTM, CDR2 ANQGSEA.

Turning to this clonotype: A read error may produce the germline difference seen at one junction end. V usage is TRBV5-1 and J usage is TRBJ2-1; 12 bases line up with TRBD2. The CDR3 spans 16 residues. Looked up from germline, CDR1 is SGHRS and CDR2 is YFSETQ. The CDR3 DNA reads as TGTGCCAGCAGCTTGACTAGCGGGGGACTCTACAATGAGCAGTTCTTC. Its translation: CASSLTSGGLYNEQFF. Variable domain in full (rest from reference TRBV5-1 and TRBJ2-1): KAGVTQTPRYLIKTRGQQVTLSCSPISGHRSVSWYQQTPGQGLQFLFEYFSETQRNKGNFPGRFSGRQFSNSRSEMNVSTLELGDSALYLCASSLTSGGLYNEQFFGPGTRLTVL.

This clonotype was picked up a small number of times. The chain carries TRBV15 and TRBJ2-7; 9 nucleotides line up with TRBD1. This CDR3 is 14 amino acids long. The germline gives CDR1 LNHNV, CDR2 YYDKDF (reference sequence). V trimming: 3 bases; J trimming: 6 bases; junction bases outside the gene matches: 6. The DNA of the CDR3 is TGTGCCACCAGCAGGGTGGACAGGGGAGTCGAGCAGTACTTC. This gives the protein CATSRVDRGVEQYF.

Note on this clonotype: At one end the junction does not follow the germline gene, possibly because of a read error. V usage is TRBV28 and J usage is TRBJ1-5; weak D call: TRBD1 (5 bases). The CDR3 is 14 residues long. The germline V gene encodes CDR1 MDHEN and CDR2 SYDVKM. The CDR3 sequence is CASKSGLSDQPQHF. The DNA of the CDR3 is TGTGCCAGCAAGTCAGGGCTTAGCGATCAGCCCCAGCATTTT. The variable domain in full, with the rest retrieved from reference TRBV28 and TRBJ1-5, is DVKVTQSSRYLVKRTGEKVFLECVQDMDHENMFWYRQDPGLGLRLIYFSYDVKMKEKGDIPEGYSVSREKKERFSLILESASTNQTSMYLCASKSGLSDQPQHFGDGTRLSIL.

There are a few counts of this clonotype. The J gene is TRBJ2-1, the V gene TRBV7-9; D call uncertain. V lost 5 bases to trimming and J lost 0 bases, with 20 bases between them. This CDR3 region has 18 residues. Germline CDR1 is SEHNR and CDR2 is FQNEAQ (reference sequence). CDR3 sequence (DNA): TGTGCCAGCAGCCAACCCCTGCAACCACGAAACTCCTACAATGAGCAGTTCTTC. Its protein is CASSQPLQPRNSYNEQFF.

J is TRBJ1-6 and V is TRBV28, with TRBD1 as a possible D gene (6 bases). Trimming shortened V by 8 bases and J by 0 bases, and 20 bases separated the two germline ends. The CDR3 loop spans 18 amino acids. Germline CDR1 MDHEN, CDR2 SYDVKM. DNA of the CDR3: TGTGCCAGCCGGGGGGCCGCGGAAGCAAGCTCCTATAATTCACCCCTCCACTTT. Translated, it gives CASRGAAEASSYNSPLHF.

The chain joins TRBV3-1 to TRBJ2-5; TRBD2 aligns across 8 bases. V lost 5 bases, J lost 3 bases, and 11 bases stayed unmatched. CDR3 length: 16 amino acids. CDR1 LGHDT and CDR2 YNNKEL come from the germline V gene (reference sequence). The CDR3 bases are TGTGCCAGCAGCTCCCACTATAGCGGGGCTAAAGAGACCCAGTACTTC. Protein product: CASSSHYSGAKETQYF.

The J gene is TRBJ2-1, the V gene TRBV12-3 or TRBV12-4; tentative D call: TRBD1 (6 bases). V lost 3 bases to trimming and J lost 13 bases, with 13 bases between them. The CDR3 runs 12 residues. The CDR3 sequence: CASSLARTDQFF. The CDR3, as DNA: TGTGCCAGCAGTTTGGCCAGGACAGATCAGTTCTTC.

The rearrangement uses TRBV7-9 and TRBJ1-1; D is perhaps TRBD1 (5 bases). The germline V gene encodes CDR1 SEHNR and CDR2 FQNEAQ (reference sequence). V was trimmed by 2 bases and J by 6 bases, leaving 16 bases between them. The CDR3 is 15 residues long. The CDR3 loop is CASSLQGTMGSEAFF. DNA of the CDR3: TGTGCCAGCAGCTTACAAGGGACGATGGGCTCTGAAGCTTTCTTT.

The CDR3 DNA is TGTGCCAGCGGAGGGTTGGGAGGGTCAGATACGCAGTATTTT. This sequence encodes CASGGLGGSDTQYF. The chain combines TRBV6-1 with TRBJ2-3, with 7 nucleotides matching TRBD2. The CDR3 has 14 amino acids. V gave up 8 bases and J gave up 4 bases; unmatched junction bases: 9. Germline CDR1 and CDR2: MNHNS and SASEGT.

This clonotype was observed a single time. The CDR3 region has the DNA TGTGCCAGCAGTGAGACTAGCGGGGCGACGGAGACCCAGTACTTC. It yields the protein CASSETSGATETQYF. V gene TRBV6-1 combines with J gene TRBJ2-5, with 11 bases fitting TRBD2. Germline assignment: CDR1 MNHNS and CDR2 SASEGT. The CDR3 runs 15 residues. Unmatched junction bases numbered 5, after V lost 3 bases and J lost 5 bases.

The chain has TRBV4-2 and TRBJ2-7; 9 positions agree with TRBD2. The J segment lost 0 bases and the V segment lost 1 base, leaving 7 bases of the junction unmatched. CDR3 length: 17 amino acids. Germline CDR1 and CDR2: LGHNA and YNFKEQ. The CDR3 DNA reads TGTGCCAGCAGCCAAGTATTAGCGGGGGACTACTCCTACGAGCAGTACTTC. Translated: CASSQVLAGDYSYEQYF.

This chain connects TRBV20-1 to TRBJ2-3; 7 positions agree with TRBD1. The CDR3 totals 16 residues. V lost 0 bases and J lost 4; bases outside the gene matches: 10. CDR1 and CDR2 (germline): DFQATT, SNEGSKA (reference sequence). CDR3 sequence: CSARDEETGFPDTQYF. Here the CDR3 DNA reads TGCAGTGCTAGAGATGAAGAGACAGGGTTTCCAGATACGCAGTATTTT.

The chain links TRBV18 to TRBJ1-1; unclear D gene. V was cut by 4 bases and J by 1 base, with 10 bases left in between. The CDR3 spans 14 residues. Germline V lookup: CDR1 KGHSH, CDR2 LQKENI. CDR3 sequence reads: CASSRLDQNTEAFF. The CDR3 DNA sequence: TGTGCCAGCTCACGCTTAGACCAGAACACTGAAGCTTTCTTT.

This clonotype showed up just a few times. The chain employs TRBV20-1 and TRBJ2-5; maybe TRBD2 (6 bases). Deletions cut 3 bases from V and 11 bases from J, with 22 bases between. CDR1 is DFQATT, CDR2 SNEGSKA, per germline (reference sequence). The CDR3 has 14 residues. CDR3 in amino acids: CSASPAGSYNEQYF. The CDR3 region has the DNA TGCAGTGCTAGTCCAGCGGGCTCCTACAATGAGCAGTACTTC.